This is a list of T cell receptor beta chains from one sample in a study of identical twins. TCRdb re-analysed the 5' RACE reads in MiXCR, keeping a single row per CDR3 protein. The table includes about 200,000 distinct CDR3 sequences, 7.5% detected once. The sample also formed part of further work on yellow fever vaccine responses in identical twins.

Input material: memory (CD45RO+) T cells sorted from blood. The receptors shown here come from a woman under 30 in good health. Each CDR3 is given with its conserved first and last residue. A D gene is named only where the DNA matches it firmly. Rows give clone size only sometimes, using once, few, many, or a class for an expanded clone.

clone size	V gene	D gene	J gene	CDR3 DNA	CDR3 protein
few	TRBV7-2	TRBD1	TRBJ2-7	TGTGCCAGCAGCCAATCGCTAGTACAGGGGGCGTACGAGCAGTACTTC	CASSQSLVQGAYEQYF
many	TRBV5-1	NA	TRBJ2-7	TGCGCCAGCAGCGTCGAGGGGAGCTCCTACGAGCAGTACTTC	CASSVEGSSYEQYF
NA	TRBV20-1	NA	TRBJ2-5	TGCAGTTCGGGACACCAAGAGACCCAGTACTTC	CSSGHQETQYF
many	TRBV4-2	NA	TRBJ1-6	TGTGCCAGCAGCCAAGATAGAAACTATAATTCACCCCTCCACTTT	CASSQDRNYNSPLHF
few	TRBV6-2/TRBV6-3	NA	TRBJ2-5	TGTGCCAGCAGCCTCGGTGGCGGGAAGGCGGAGACCCAGTACTTC	CASSLGGGKAETQYF
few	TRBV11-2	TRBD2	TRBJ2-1	TGTGCCAGCAGCTTATGGACTAGCGGGTCCTACAATGAGCAGTTCTTC	CASSLWTSGSYNEQFF
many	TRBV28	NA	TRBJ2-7	TGTGCCAGCAGTCCCCTCGGGGCAGGCTCTCCCGACGAGCAGTACTTC	CASSPLGAGSPDEQYF
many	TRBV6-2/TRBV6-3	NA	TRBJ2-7	TGTGCCAGCAGTTACGAATGGACGGAGCAGTACTTC	CASSYEWTEQYF
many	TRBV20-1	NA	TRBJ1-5	TGCAGTGCTTCCCCCGGACAGAGCAATCAGCCCCAGCATTTT	CSASPGQSNQPQHF
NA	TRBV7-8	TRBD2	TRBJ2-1	TGTGCCAGCAGCCGACTAGCGGGGGGGAGCTCCTACAATGAGCAGTTCTTC	CASSRLAGGSSYNEQFF
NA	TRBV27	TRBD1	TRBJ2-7	TGTGCCAGCAGGGCGACAGGGGTAGGGACCTACGAGCAGTACTTC	CASRATGVGTYEQYF
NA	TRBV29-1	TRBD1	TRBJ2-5	TGCAGCGTGGGGGGGACAGGGAAAGAGACCCAGTACTTC	CSVGGTGKETQYF
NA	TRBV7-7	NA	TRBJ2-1	TGTGCTAGCAGCCCCCCCCCGGGACTTCACAATGAGCAGTTCTTC	CASSPPPGLHNEQFF
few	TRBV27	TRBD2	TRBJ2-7	TGTGCCAGCCCCCAGCCCCTAGCGGGGGACTCCTACGAGCAGTACTTC	CASPQPLAGDSYEQYF
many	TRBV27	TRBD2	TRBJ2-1	TGTGCCAGCAATACGGCGAAGGGACTAGCCTCCAATGAGCAGTTCTTC	CASNTAKGLASNEQFF
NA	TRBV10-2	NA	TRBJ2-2	TGCGCCAGCAGGCGAAACATAGGTTCGGCCGGGGAGCTGTTTTTT	CASRRNIGSAGELFF
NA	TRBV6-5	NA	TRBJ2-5	TGTGCCAGCAGTTACGGTGTCATTAACCAAGAGACCCAGTACTTC	CASSYGVINQETQYF
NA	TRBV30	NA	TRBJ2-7	TGTGCCTGGAGTCTCCAGGATATAGGGGAGCAGTACTTC	CAWSLQDIGEQYF
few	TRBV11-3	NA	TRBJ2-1	TGTGCCAGCAGCTTAGGGGGGGCGAATGATGAGCAGTTCTTC	CASSLGGANDEQFF
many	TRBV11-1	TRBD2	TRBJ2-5	TGTGCCAGCAGCGTTAAATCCGGGACTAGCGGGAGAGGGAGAGAGACCCAGTACTTC	CASSVKSGTSGRGRETQYF
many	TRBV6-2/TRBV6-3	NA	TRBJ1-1	TGTGCCAGCAGAACTGGTCCTAAAGCTTTCTTT	CASRTGPKAFF
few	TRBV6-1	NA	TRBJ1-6	TGTGCCAGCAGTGAATTCCTTTTTCAGGGTAATTCACCCCTCCACTTT	CASSEFLFQGNSPLHF
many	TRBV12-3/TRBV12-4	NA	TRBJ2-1	TGTGCCAGCAATTTAGCGAGAGGGGTCAATGAGCAGTTCTTC	CASNLARGVNEQFF
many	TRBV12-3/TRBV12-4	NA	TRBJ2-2	TGTGCCAGCAGTCTCCAAGGGGTTACCGGGGAGCTGTTTTTT	CASSLQGVTGELFF
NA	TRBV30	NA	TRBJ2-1	TGTGCCTGGAGTATGGGGGACCTATCCTACAATGAGCAGTTCTTC	CAWSMGDLSYNEQFF
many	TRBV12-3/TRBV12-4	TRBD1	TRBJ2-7	TGTGCCAGCGGGTCAGACAGGGGGAATTTAAAGCAGTACTTC	CASGSDRGNLKQYF
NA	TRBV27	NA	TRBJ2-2	TGTGCCAGCAGTTTTAAGGGGGAAGGGACCGGGGAGCTGTTTTTT	CASSFKGEGTGELFF
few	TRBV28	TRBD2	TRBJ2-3	TGTGCCAGCAGTTTACTGAGCGGGGGGACTAGCACAGATACGCAGTATTTT	CASSLLSGGTSTDTQYF
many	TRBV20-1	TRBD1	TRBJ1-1	TGCAGTGCTAGAGGGGGATCGGACAGGCCGAACACTGAAGCTTTCTTT	CSARGGSDRPNTEAFF
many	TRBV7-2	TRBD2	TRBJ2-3	TGTGCCAGCAGCTCCCTAGCGGGATATGGAGATACGCAGTATTTT	CASSSLAGYGDTQYF
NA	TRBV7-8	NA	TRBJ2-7	TGTGCCAGCAGCGGGGACCTCTCCTACGAGCAGTACTTC	CASSGDLSYEQYF
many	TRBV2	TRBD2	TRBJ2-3	TGTGCCAGCATCCCGACTAGCGGGGTTCCAGATACGCAGTATTTT	CASIPTSGVPDTQYF
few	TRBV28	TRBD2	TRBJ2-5	TGTGCCAGCAGATCGGCGGGGGTGACTAGCGGGAGTTGGGGTGGCCAAGAGACCCAGTACTTC	CASRSAGVTSGSWGGQETQYF
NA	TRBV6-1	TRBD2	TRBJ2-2	TGTGCCAGCAGCGAAGGGGGGACTAGCGTCACCGGGGAGCTGTTTTTT	CASSEGGTSVTGELFF
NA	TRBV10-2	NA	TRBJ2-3	TGCGCCAGCAGGGGGGACCACCGCGAGTATTTT	CASRGDHREYF
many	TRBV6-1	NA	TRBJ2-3	TGTGCCAGCACCGAGCGGGTTGGGGAAGATACGCAGTATTTT	CASTERVGEDTQYF
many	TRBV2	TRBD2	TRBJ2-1	TGTGCCAGCAGTGTTCACCCTCTAGCGGAGAATCCCCACAATGAGCAGTTCTTC	CASSVHPLAENPHNEQFF
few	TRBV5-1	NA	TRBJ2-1	TGCGCCAGCAGCTTTTCACCAACCCCGACGGTGGACAATGAGCAGTTCTTC	CASSFSPTPTVDNEQFF
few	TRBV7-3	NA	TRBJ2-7	TGTGCCAGCAGCCCCCAGGGAGGTGGTCCCTACGAGCAGTACTTC	CASSPQGGGPYEQYF
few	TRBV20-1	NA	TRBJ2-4	TGCAGTGCTAGAGATCAATCCCTTGATATAAACATTCAGTACTTC	CSARDQSLDINIQYF
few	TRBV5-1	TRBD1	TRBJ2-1	TGCGCCAGCAGCACCGGACAGGGGAAGGGGCAGTTCTTC	CASSTGQGKGQFF
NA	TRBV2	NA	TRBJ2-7	TGTGCCAGCAGTGACGAGCAGACCTACGAGCAGTACTTC	CASSDEQTYEQYF